The rows below give T cell receptor beta chains drawn from one sample of a study of PD-1 blockade in classical Hodgkin lymphoma. Repertoires were generated with immunoSEQ multiplex PCR, while TCRdb's copy carries only in-frame clones and drops some. Among about 94,000 clones listed, just over 90% were seen once. The material sequenced was peripheral blood mononuclear cells (PBMCs), taken before the fourth cycle of nivolumab. Every receptor here comes from a human donor with classical Hodgkin lymphoma. Both conserved end residues are part of each CDR3. Each record gives: D gene, J gene, clone size, V gene, CDR3 length, CDR3 DNA, CDR3 protein. D genes are given only for firm matches. Some rows mark clone size as missing; the rest say once, few, many or name a class of expanded clone.

d_gene: TRBD2; j_gene: TRBJ2-7; abundance: NA; v_gene: TRBV27; len: 15; CDR3nt: TGTGCCAGCAGTCCCTTATGGGGGACTAGTTACGAGCAGTACTTC; CDR3aa: CASSPLWGTSYEQYF
d_gene: NA; j_gene: TRBJ2-2; abundance: NA; v_gene: TRBV9; len: 13; CDR3nt: TGTGCCAGCTCCGGGACCTACACCGGGGAGCTGTTTTTT; CDR3aa: CASSGTYTGELFF
d_gene: NA; j_gene: TRBJ2-3; abundance: NA; v_gene: TRBV27; len: 15; CDR3nt: TGTGCCATCGCGCCCGGGGGGCTGAAGCCAGATACGCAGTATTTT; CDR3aa: CAIAPGGLKPDTQYF
d_gene: NA; j_gene: TRBJ1-5; abundance: NA; v_gene: TRBV19; len: 14; CDR3nt: TGTGCCAGTAGTGCTCAGGGGAGCAATCAGCCCCAGCATTTT; CDR3aa: CASSAQGSNQPQHF
d_gene: NA; j_gene: TRBJ2-7; abundance: NA; v_gene: TRBV21-1; len: 16; CDR3nt: TGTGCCAGCAGCAAAGCCGGAGCGGGAAGGTCCTACGAGCAGTACTTC; CDR3aa: CASSKAGAGRSYEQYF
d_gene: TRBD2; j_gene: TRBJ2-1; abundance: NA; v_gene: TRBV9; len: 15; CDR3nt: TGTGCCAGCAGCGAAACTAGCGGGAGGGCTGGGGAGCAGTTCTTC; CDR3aa: CASSETSGRAGEQFF
d_gene: NA; j_gene: TRBJ2-6; abundance: NA; v_gene: TRBV28; len: 15; CDR3nt: TGTGCCAGCACAATATCCCCCGGTGGGGCCAACGTCCTGACTTTC; CDR3aa: CASTISPGGANVLTF
d_gene: TRBD1; j_gene: TRBJ2-1; abundance: NA; v_gene: TRBV28; len: 13; CDR3nt: TGTGCCAGCAGCCTGGGACAGCACAATGAGCAGTTCTTC; CDR3aa: CASSLGQHNEQFF
d_gene: TRBD1; j_gene: TRBJ1-1; abundance: NA; v_gene: TRBV28; len: 16; CDR3nt: TGTGCCAGCAGGCTTCCCCTGGGACAGGTGGGCACTGAAGCTTTCTTT; CDR3aa: CASRLPLGQVGTEAFF
d_gene: NA; j_gene: TRBJ2-1; abundance: NA; v_gene: TRBV11-2; len: 15; CDR3nt: TGTGCCAGCAGCTTAGGACTAGTATCCTACAATGAGCAGTTCTTC; CDR3aa: CASSLGLVSYNEQFF
d_gene: NA; j_gene: TRBJ2-7; abundance: NA; v_gene: TRBV6-1; len: 14; CDR3nt: TGTGCCAGCAGTGCCTTCAATGACTTTTACGAGCAGTACTTC; CDR3aa: CASSAFNDFYEQYF
d_gene: NA; j_gene: TRBJ1-2; abundance: NA; v_gene: TRBV10-3; len: 16; CDR3nt: TGTGCCATCAGTGAGTGGATACAGGGCTCGGTGGATGGCTACACCTTC; CDR3aa: CAISEWIQGSVDGYTF
d_gene: NA; j_gene: TRBJ2-7; abundance: NA; v_gene: TRBV15; len: 12; CDR3nt: TGTGCCACCAGCACAACAGGGTTCGAGCAGTACTTC; CDR3aa: CATSTTGFEQYF
d_gene: TRBD1; j_gene: TRBJ2-7; abundance: NA; v_gene: TRBV7-9; len: 17; CDR3nt: TGTGCCAGCAGCTTAGCGGGGGGGACAGGGAACTCCTACGAGCAGTACTTC; CDR3aa: CASSLAGGTGNSYEQYF
d_gene: TRBD1; j_gene: TRBJ1-3; abundance: NA; v_gene: TRBV13; len: 17; CDR3nt: TGTGCCAGCAGCTTTTACGTCGGGACAGGGGACGGAAACACCATATATTTT; CDR3aa: CASSFYVGTGDGNTIYF
d_gene: TRBD1; j_gene: TRBJ2-4; abundance: NA; v_gene: TRBV5-4; len: 15; CDR3nt: TGTGCCAGCAGCTCGACCTGGACAGGGCGAAACATTCAGTACTTC; CDR3aa: CASSSTWTGRNIQYF
d_gene: NA; j_gene: TRBJ2-7; abundance: NA; v_gene: TRBV29-1; len: 12; CDR3nt: TGCAGCGTTGAGGGTTTCGGTTACGAGCAGTACTTC; CDR3aa: CSVEGFGYEQYF
d_gene: NA; j_gene: TRBJ1-1; abundance: NA; v_gene: TRBV27; len: 14; CDR3nt: TGTGCCAGCAGTAGAAGTCGGGTGAACACTGAAGCTTTCTTT; CDR3aa: CASSRSRVNTEAFF
d_gene: NA; j_gene: TRBJ2-7; abundance: NA; v_gene: TRBV29-1; len: 15; CDR3nt: TGCAGCGTTGAAGTTCCCCAGGGGGGCCGCTACGAGCAGTACTTC; CDR3aa: CSVEVPQGGRYEQYF
d_gene: NA; j_gene: TRBJ2-1; abundance: NA; v_gene: TRBV30; len: 12; CDR3nt: TGTGCCTGGCTAGCCCCCCACAATGAGCAGTTCTTC; CDR3aa: CAWLAPHNEQFF
d_gene: NA; j_gene: TRBJ2-5; abundance: NA; v_gene: TRBV4-2; len: 13; CDR3nt: TGTGCCAGCAGCCCCGAGCCCGGGGAGACCCAGTACTTC; CDR3aa: CASSPEPGETQYF
d_gene: NA; j_gene: TRBJ1-1; abundance: NA; v_gene: TRBV20-1; len: 10; CDR3nt: TGCAGTGCCGGGGTGCCGAAAGCTTTCTTT; CDR3aa: CSAGVPKAFF
d_gene: NA; j_gene: TRBJ1-3; abundance: NA; v_gene: TRBV7-9; len: 11; CDR3nt: TGTGCCAGCAGCTCGGGGAACACCATATATTTT; CDR3aa: CASSSGNTIYF
d_gene: NA; j_gene: TRBJ2-7; abundance: NA; v_gene: TRBV4-1; len: 14; CDR3nt: TGCGCCAGCAGCCAAGTGCAGGGGACCCACGAGCAGTACTTC; CDR3aa: CASSQVQGTHEQYF
d_gene: NA; j_gene: TRBJ1-2; abundance: NA; v_gene: TRBV28; len: 12; CDR3nt: TGTGCCACCATTACAGGAGTCTATGGCTACACCTTC; CDR3aa: CATITGVYGYTF
d_gene: NA; j_gene: TRBJ2-1; abundance: NA; v_gene: TRBV30; len: 14; CDR3nt: TGTGCCTGGAGTAGCGGAGCCCCCCTTAGGGAGCAGTTCTTC; CDR3aa: CAWSSGAPLREQFF
d_gene: NA; j_gene: TRBJ2-7; abundance: few; v_gene: TRBV6-1; len: 15; CDR3nt: TGTGCCAGCAGTGAACAGCCCCAGGGGACCGACGAGCAGTACTTC; CDR3aa: CASSEQPQGTDEQYF
d_gene: TRBD2; j_gene: TRBJ2-7; abundance: once; v_gene: TRBV7-2; len: 14; CDR3nt: TGTGCCAGCAGCTTACGACTAGCGGGCTACGAGCAGTACTTC; CDR3aa: CASSLRLAGYEQYF
d_gene: NA; j_gene: TRBJ1-4; abundance: NA; v_gene: TRBV5-1; len: 14; CDR3nt: TGCGCCAGCAGCTTGGCGGCCGGATATGAAAAACTGTTTTTT; CDR3aa: CASSLAAGYEKLFF
d_gene: NA; j_gene: TRBJ2-2; abundance: NA; v_gene: TRBV19; len: 13; CDR3nt: TGTGCCAGTAGTCCGCTTGCGACCGGGGAGCTGTTTTTT; CDR3aa: CASSPLATGELFF
d_gene: NA; j_gene: TRBJ1-3; abundance: NA; v_gene: TRBV5-4; len: 16; CDR3nt: TGTGCCAGCAGCGTACCGGGGTCTGGCTCTGGAAACACCATATATTTT; CDR3aa: CASSVPGSGSGNTIYF
d_gene: NA; j_gene: TRBJ1-5; abundance: NA; v_gene: TRBV6-1; len: 14; CDR3nt: TGTGCCAGTGATATAAGAGCTAGCAATCAGCCCCAGCATTTT; CDR3aa: CASDIRASNQPQHF
d_gene: NA; j_gene: TRBJ2-7; abundance: NA; v_gene: TRBV27; len: 16; CDR3nt: TGTGCCAGCAGTTTAGCCCCCCTGACGGGAGCATACGAGCAGTACTTC; CDR3aa: CASSLAPLTGAYEQYF
d_gene: NA; j_gene: TRBJ1-3; abundance: NA; v_gene: TRBV11-2; len: 14; CDR3nt: TGTGCCAGCAGCTTAACCGATTCTGGAAACACCATATATTTT; CDR3aa: CASSLTDSGNTIYF
d_gene: NA; j_gene: TRBJ1-4; abundance: NA; v_gene: TRBV30; len: 15; CDR3nt: TGTGCCTGGAGTGTTGGTTTGGGGGCGGGTGAAAAACTGTTTTTT; CDR3aa: CAWSVGLGAGEKLFF
d_gene: NA; j_gene: TRBJ1-3; abundance: NA; v_gene: TRBV6-5; len: 13; CDR3nt: TGTGCCGTTCGGGGGGGTGTAGGAAACACCATATATTTT; CDR3aa: CAVRGGVGNTIYF
d_gene: NA; j_gene: TRBJ1-4; abundance: once; v_gene: TRBV7-2; len: 15; CDR3nt: TGTGCCAGCAGCTTAGGGGGCAGTTTTGCTGAAAAACTGTTTTTT; CDR3aa: CASSLGGSFAEKLFF
d_gene: TRBD2; j_gene: TRBJ2-5; abundance: NA; v_gene: TRBV30; len: 15; CDR3nt: TGTGCCTGGAGTATCGGGAGGGCCGATGGGGAGACCCAGTACTTC; CDR3aa: CAWSIGRADGETQYF
d_gene: NA; j_gene: TRBJ1-2; abundance: once; v_gene: TRBV28; len: 15; CDR3nt: TGTGCCAGCACCTCAGCGGGACCGACTAACTATGGCTACACCTTC; CDR3aa: CASTSAGPTNYGYTF
d_gene: NA; j_gene: TRBJ2-3; abundance: NA; v_gene: TRBV18; len: 18; CDR3nt: TGTGCCAGCTCACCACCGAGTGGGGGATATACCCCCACAGATACGCAGTATTTT; CDR3aa: CASSPPSGGYTPTDTQYF
d_gene: NA; j_gene: TRBJ2-7; abundance: NA; v_gene: TRBV30; len: 13; CDR3nt: TGTGCCTGGAGTGTATTTTCCGCGGGGGAGCAGTACTTC; CDR3aa: CAWSVFSAGEQYF
d_gene: NA; j_gene: TRBJ1-1; abundance: NA; v_gene: TRBV4-2; len: 14; CDR3nt: TGTGCCAGCAGCCAAGAACGGGTGAACACTGAAGCTTTCTTT; CDR3aa: CASSQERVNTEAFF